One sample yielded the 14 T cell receptor beta chains listed below, sequenced in a study of cytomegalovirus exposure and HLA in healthy donors. Amplification used 60 Vbeta primers and 13 Jbeta primers. Here immunoSEQ multiplex PCR was the method, and the copy in TCRdb shows in-frame clones only, minus some. Among some 160,000 clones listed, around three quarters were seen once. Sequences were obtained from PBMCs. These receptors all stem from a man aged 40-49 years in good health and CMV-seronegative.

The J gene is TRBJ2-3, the V gene TRBV5-1; D gene unclear. The CDR3 has 14 residues. The germline V and J ends were trimmed by 0 bases and 2 bases, with 7 bases remaining between them. The germline CDR1 and CDR2 sequences are SGHRS and YFSETQ. CDR3 amino acids: CASSLVQNTDTQYF. Here the CDR3 DNA reads TGCGCCAGCAGCTTGGTCCAGAACACAGATACGCAGTATTTT. Looking up the rest from reference TRBV5-1 and TRBJ2-3 gives the full variable domain: KAGVTQTPRYLIKTRGQQVTLSCSPISGHRSVSWYQQTPGQGLQFLFEYFSETQRNKGNFPGRFSGRQFSNSRSEMNVSTLELGDSALYLCASSLVQNTDTQYFGPGTRLTVL.

The chain has TRBV7-9 and TRBJ2-3, with a possible D match to TRBD1 (6 bases). Germline V gene data show CDR1 as SEHNR and CDR2 as FQNEAQ (reference sequence). The CDR3 consists of 14 residues. Trimming removed 5 bases at V and 2 bases at J, with 11 bases between. The CDR3 sequence: CASSPPGHTDTQYF. The CDR3 DNA reads TGTGCCAGCAGCCCGCCGGGACACACAGATACGCAGTATTTT.

The rearrangement uses TRBV6-5 and TRBJ2-3; 10 bases fit TRBD2. The CDR3 contains 16 residues. Trimming removed 0 bases from V and 3 bases from J; junction bases left unmatched: 3. CDR1 and CDR2 from the germline V gene are MNHEY and SVGAGI. CDR3 DNA sequence: TGTGCCAGCAGTTACTCTACTAGCGGGGAAACAGATACGCAGTATTTT. It is translated as CASSYSTSGETDTQYF.

This chain uses TRBV9 with TRBJ2-7; weak D call: TRBD1 (5 bases). The germline V gene has CDR1 SGDLS and CDR2 YYNGEE. The CDR3 runs to 13 residues. Trimming removed 5 bases at V and 0 bases at J, with 9 bases between. In nucleotides, the CDR3 is TGTGCCAGCAGTGCAGGGATCTCCTACGAGCAGTACTTC. Protein product: CASSAGISYEQYF.

V gene TRBV29-1 combines with J gene TRBJ1-1; tentative D call: TRBD1 (5 bases). V lost 2 bases and J 5 bases, leaving 9 bases between the germline ends. The CDR3 consists of 12 residues. Germline V lookup: CDR1 SQVTM, CDR2 ANQGSEA. CDR3 sequence: CSVETGRTEAFF. The DNA of the CDR3 is TGCAGCGTTGAAACAGGACGGACTGAAGCTTTCTTT.

This chain uses TRBV6-1 with TRBJ2-7; 9 bases are shared with TRBD1. The CDR3 runs 15 residues. CDR1 is MNHNS and CDR2 is SASEGT in the germline V gene. V trimming: 5 bases; J trimming: 3 bases; junction bases outside the gene matches: 8. CDR3 bases: TGTGCCAGCAGTACCCCGGGACAGGGACTCTACGAGCAGTACTTC. Encoded protein: CASSTPGQGLYEQYF.

V gene TRBV5-6 combines with J gene TRBJ2-7; 8 positions agree with TRBD2. Germline V lookup: CDR1 SGHDT, CDR2 YYEEEE. Losses at the gene ends were 4 bases for V and 2 bases for J; bases not matched to a gene: 5. The CDR3 runs 14 residues. The CDR3 sequence is CASSTPGLAYEQYF. The CDR3 DNA sequence: TGTGCCAGCAGCACTCCGGGACTAGCCTACGAGCAGTACTTC. The whole variable domain, remainder taken from reference TRBV5-6 and TRBJ2-7, is DAGVTQSPTHLIKTRGQQVTLRCSPKSGHDTVSWYQQALGQGPQFIFQYYEEEERQRGNFPDRFSGHQFPNYSSELNVNALLLGDSALYLCASSTPGLAYEQYFGPGTRLTVT.

The chain uses TRBV5-1 and TRBJ2-1; weak D call: TRBD2 (6 bases). The V gene's germline CDR1 is SGHRS and CDR2 YFSETQ. The V end lost 4 bases, the J end lost 10 bases, and 12 bases lay between the germline ends. The CDR3 contains 12 residues. The CDR3 DNA reads as TGCGCCAGCAGCGGGGGACTTTTGGAGCAGTTCTTC. Translation gives CASSGGLLEQFF.

J is TRBJ2-3 and V is TRBV4-1, with 7 bases lining up with TRBD2. Germline-derived CDR1 and CDR2 are MGHRA and YSYEKL. This CDR3 has 16 residues. V trimming: 0 bases; J trimming: 0 bases; junction bases outside the gene matches: 3. CDR3 nucleotide sequence: TGCGCCAGCAGCCAAGAGCGGGGGACTAGCACAGATACGCAGTATTTT. It is translated as CASSQERGTSTDTQYF.

The V call is TRBV25-1, the J call TRBJ2-6; the match to TRBD1 covers 7 bases. CDR1 is MGHDK, CDR2 SYGVNS, per germline. This CDR3 comprises 15 residues. V shed 8 bases, J shed 1 base, and the junction held 5 bases outside the gene matches. The CDR3 DNA reads as TGTGCCAGCGGTAGGACAGGTTCTGGGGCCAACGTCCTGACTTTC. Amino acid sequence: CASGRTGSGANVLTF.

V usage is TRBV4-1 and J usage is TRBJ1-3; D not certain. The CDR3 consists of 12 residues. V lost 2 bases and J lost 8, with 7 bases in between. The germline V gene encodes CDR1 MGHRA and CDR2 YSYEKL. CDR3 coding DNA: TGCGCCAGCAGCCAATTGGGCCACACCATATATTTT. Encoded protein: CASSQLGHTIYF.

With regard to this clone: The junction departs from germline at one end; a sequencing error may be responsible. The rearrangement links TRBV7-9 to TRBJ1-1; 7 positions agree with TRBD1. The CDR3 totals 13 residues. CDR1 SEHNR and CDR2 FQNEAQ come from the germline V gene (reference sequence). The CDR3 DNA sequence: TGTTCCAGCAGTTCGACAGGGTATGCTGAAGCTTTCTTT. It specifies CSSSSTGYAEAFF.

J is TRBJ1-1 and V is TRBV4-3; D is undetermined. The CDR3 contains 13 residues. Trimming removed 4 bases at V and 7 bases at J, with 13 bases between. The germline V gene encodes CDR1 LGHNA and CDR2 YSLEER. For the CDR3, the DNA is TGCGCCAGCAGCCTACGGGGTAACGGTGAAGCTTTCTTT. This translates into CASSLRGNGEAFF.

The chain couples TRBV18 to TRBJ1-6; TRBD1 might be the D (5 bases). Germline loops: CDR1 KGHSH, CDR2 LQKENI. CDR3 length equals 14 residues. V lost 3 bases and J lost 6, with 9 bases in between. The CDR3 DNA sequence: TGTGCCAGCTCACCCCGACAGTCTAATTCACCCCTCCACTTT. Translating it yields CASSPRQSNSPLHF.